The subject of this entry is one T cell receptor beta chain. Its antigen remains unknown. TCRdb recomputed calls from the reads with MiXCR, one row per CDR3 protein. In the table there are hundreds of thousands of distinct CDR3 sequences, approximately 31% of which are singletons. CDR1 and CDR2 from the germline V gene are SEHNR and FQNEAQ (reference sequence). V gave up 4 bases and J gave up 4 bases, with 15 bases separating them. The CDR3 spans 15 residues. The data belong to a study of T cell repertoires in cytomegalovirus infection. In the study overall: Recently described HLA-C-restricted plus well-studied HLA-B-restricted CMV epitopes were used. CMV infection together with matching HLA type was indicated by public TCR beta signatures. General observations from the study: The ex vivo response was dominated by HLA-C-restricted CMV-specific TCR beta clonotypes.

The TCR sequence derives from a human donor in good health (CMV status not recorded). Some clones in this sample may be carry-over from other donors' samples. The rearrangement links TRBV7-9 to TRBJ2-3; the D gene is possibly TRBD2 (5 bases). Sequenced here: cultured CD8+ T cells from PBMCs, sampled from culture after CMV antigen stimulation. The CDR3, as DNA: TGTGCCAGCAGCTCCCCGGGGTTAAGGGCAGATACGCAGTATTTT. Its protein is CASSSPGLRADTQYF.